In its sample, the clone carrying this TCR beta chain was seen a few times. As yet, its antigen is unknown. CDR3 length: 16 amino acids. The germline V gene encodes CDR1 SGHTA and CDR2 FQGTGA. The J segment lost 3 bases and the V segment lost 1 base, leaving 4 bases of the junction unmatched. This sample was included in a study of T cells in Graves' hyperthyroidism and ophthalmopathy. Findings and caveats of the study: Median prediction lead before ophthalmopathy onset was roughly 6 months with the model.

RNA transcripts gave rise to amplified TCR beta CDR3 regions. The TCR CDR3 was amplified in a first-round RT-PCR using the HTBI primer set. MiXCR, applied by TCRdb to the multiplex PCR reads, yields one record per CDR3 protein. This table holds about 700,000 distinct CDR3 sequences, around 15% found once. Thyroid ultrasound and orbital computed tomography, with clinical symptoms and serum thyroxine and TRAb, informed diagnoses. The gene calls are TRBV7-3 and TRBJ2-1, with 9 bases fitting TRBD1. Sequencing was done on a sample of blood. This sequence originates from a woman between 18 and 30 years old with Graves' hyperthyroidism. The CDR3 nucleotides read TGTGCCAGCAGCTTAATTTACAGGGGGCACTACAATGAGCAGTTCTTC. This codes for CASSLIYRGHYNEQFF. Full variable domain (remainder filled in from reference TRBV7-3 and TRBJ2-1): GAGVSQTPSNKVTEKGKYVELRCDPISGHTALYWYRQSLGQGPEFLIYFQGTGAADDSGLPNDRFFAVRPEGSVSTLKIQRTERGDSAVYLCASSLIYRGHYNEQFFGPGTRLTVL.